This T cell receptor beta chain originates from a study of blood T cells in healthy people across ages. The germline CDR1 and CDR2 sequences are SNHLY and FYNNEI. The V gene lost 3 bases and the J gene lost 5 bases, with 5 bases spanning the gap. The CDR3 is made up of 12 amino acids. Primed by a sample-barcoded 5' primer and a J-beta primer mix, a second PCR proceeded for roughly 6 to 12 cycles. A single record per CDR3 protein comes from TCRdb applying MiXCR to the 5' RACE reads. This sample has 800,000 to 950,000 distinct CDR3 sequences, with roughly 29% found just once. These data are also associated with another study on T cells of mothers and their children.

The clonotype comes from a woman in her thirties or forties in good health. The sequenced sample was blood. The V gene is TRBV2, the J gene TRBJ2-1, with D unclear. Here the CDR3 reads CASSDNDNEQFF. CDR3 nucleotides: TGTGCCAGCAGTGATAACGACAATGAGCAGTTCTTC.